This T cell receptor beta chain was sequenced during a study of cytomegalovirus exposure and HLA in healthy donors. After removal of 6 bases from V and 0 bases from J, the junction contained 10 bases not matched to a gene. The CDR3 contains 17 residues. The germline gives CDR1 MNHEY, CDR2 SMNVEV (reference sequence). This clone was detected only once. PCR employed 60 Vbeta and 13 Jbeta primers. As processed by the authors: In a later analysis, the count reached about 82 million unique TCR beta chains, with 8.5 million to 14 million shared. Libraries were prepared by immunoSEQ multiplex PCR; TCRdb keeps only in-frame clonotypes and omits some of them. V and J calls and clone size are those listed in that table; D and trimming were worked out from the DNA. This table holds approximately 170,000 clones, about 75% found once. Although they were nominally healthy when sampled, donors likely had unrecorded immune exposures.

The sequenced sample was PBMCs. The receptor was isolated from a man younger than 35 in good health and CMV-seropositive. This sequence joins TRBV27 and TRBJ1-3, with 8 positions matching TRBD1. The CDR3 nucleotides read TGTGCCAGCAGCCCAAGCCGGGACAGGTTCTCTGGAAACACCATATATTTT. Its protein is CASSPSRDRFSGNTIYF.